This T cell receptor (beta chain) was sequenced in a study of cytomegalovirus exposure and HLA in healthy donors. Whole-study results and caveats: While the bulk of TCR sequences proved rare, some public TCRs turned up in many donors. By a later analysis, the bulk of CMV-associated TCR beta chains appeared HLA-restricted.

Worth noting for this clone: As yet, its antigen is unknown.

CDR1 and CDR2 (germline): MDHEN, SYDVKM. The CDR3 contains 11 residues. V was clipped by 8 bases and J by 5 bases, with 7 bases between them. PCR amplification relied on 60 Vbeta primers (plus 13 Jbeta primers). Measured with immunoSEQ multiplex PCR; TCRdb has only the in-frame clones, and not every one. Seen here are about 100,000 clones, roughly three quarters observed once, and the top ten hold 15% to 20%. The sample consisted of PBMCs. The V and J genes are TRBV28 and TRBJ2-1; D ambiguous. The TCR originated in a woman aged 55-75 years in good health and CMV-seropositive. Written as DNA, the CDR3 is TGTGCCAGCGCGTTAAACAATGAGCAGTTCTTC. Amino acids: CASALNNEQFF.